The clone carrying this T cell receptor beta chain was counted a few times. Authors' methods: Cell counts per sample came from amplifying reference gene primers. Clones were read by immunoSEQ multiplex PCR, and TCRdb kept only the in-frame ones, dropping some. That table supplies the V and J calls and clone size; D and trimming were determined from the DNA. This sample yields about 100,000 clones, of which less than 90% are seen a single time; 3.5% to 4.5% belongs to the top ten. The sample originates from a study of blood T cell repertoires in COVID-19. In the study overall: Acute and convalescent COVID-19 samples came from the United States, Italy and Spain. Sources were T cells, B-cell-depleted T cells, or PBMCs; the material itself was cDNA or gDNA.

Losses at the gene ends were 2 bases for V and 0 bases for J; bases not matched to a gene: 2. Germline V gene data show CDR1 as SGHRS and CDR2 as YFSETQ. The CDR3 runs 14 residues. Sequenced material: peripheral blood. This chain connects TRBV5-1 to TRBJ2-7, with 7 bases identical to TRBD1. The receptor was isolated from a man between 60 and 70 years old with acute or convalescent COVID-19. The chain's CDR3 is CASSLGTASYEQYF. Written as DNA, the CDR3 is TGCGCCAGCAGCTTAGGGACAGCCTCCTACGAGCAGTACTTC.